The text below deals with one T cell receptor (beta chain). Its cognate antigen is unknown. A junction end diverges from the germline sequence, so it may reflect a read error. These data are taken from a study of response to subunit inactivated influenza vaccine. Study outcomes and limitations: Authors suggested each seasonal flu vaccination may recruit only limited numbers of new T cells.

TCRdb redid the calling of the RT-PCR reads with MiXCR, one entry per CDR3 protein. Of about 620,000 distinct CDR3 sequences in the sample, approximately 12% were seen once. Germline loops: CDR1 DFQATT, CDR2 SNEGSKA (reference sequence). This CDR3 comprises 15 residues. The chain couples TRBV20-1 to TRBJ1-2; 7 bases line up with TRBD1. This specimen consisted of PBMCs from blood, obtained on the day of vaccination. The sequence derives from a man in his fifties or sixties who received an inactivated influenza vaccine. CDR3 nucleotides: TGCAGTGTTAGACTAAACTTTCAGGGGGACTATGGCTACACCTTC. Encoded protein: CSVRLNFQGDYGYTF.